The 2 T cell receptor beta chains below were found in one sample sequenced in a study of cytomegalovirus exposure and HLA in healthy donors. The PCR employed 60 Vbeta primers together with 13 Jbeta primers. Clones were read by immunoSEQ multiplex PCR, and TCRdb kept only the in-frame ones, dropping some. Of roughly 180,000 clones listed, 84% were seen once; the top ten hold 0.8% to 1.3%. The sample taken for sequencing was PBMCs. Receptors were obtained from a man aged 25 to 40 in good health and CMV-seronegative.

The chain recombines TRBV15 with TRBJ2-7; 7 bases are shared with TRBD2. CDR1 is LNHNV and CDR2 is YYDKDF in the germline V gene (reference sequence). The trim removed 3 bases at V and 4 bases at J, leaving 9 bases unmatched. There are 15 residues in the CDR3. CDR3: CATSRGTGEGYEQYF. In nucleotides, the CDR3 is TGTGCCACCAGCAGGGGGACGGGGGAGGGTTACGAGCAGTACTTC.

The chain is built from TRBV27 and TRBJ2-7; D possibly corresponds to TRBD2 (5 bases). The CDR3 has 15 residues. The germline CDR1 and CDR2 sequences are MNHEY and SMNVEV (reference sequence). The germline V and J ends were trimmed by 5 bases and 5 bases, with 19 bases remaining between them. CDR3 sequence (DNA): TGTGCCAGCAGTCCCACAGCGGTCTCCCTCCACGAGCAGTACTTC. Translating it yields CASSPTAVSLHEQYF.